The rows below give T cell receptor beta chains drawn from one sample of a study of blood T cell repertoires in COVID-19. Produced via immunoSEQ multiplex PCR; TCRdb's table is partial and in-frame only. The sample yields tens of thousands of clones, approximately 80% seen once. Sequencing was carried out using peripheral blood. Receptors originate from a woman at least 80 years old with active or convalescent COVID-19. Both conserved end residues are part of each CDR3. A D gene is named only where the DNA matches it firmly. Only part of the rows carry a size: once, few, many, or a class if the clone is expanded.

>once|TRBV9|TRBJ2-4|TRBD1
TGTGCCAGCAGCGCTACAGGACAGGGAATACAAAACATTCAGTACTTC
CASSATGQGIQNIQYF
>NA|TRBV27|TRBJ1-2|NA
TGTGCCAGCAGCCGAACCGACGACGGACTCTATGGCTACACCTTC
CASSRTDDGLYGYTF
>few|TRBV7-8|TRBJ2-1|NA
TGTGCCAGCAGCTTGGAGGGCTCCTACAATGAGCAGTTCTTC
CASSLEGSYNEQFF
>NA|TRBV6-5|TRBJ2-7|TRBD1
TGTGCCAGCAGTTATGGGACAGGGGCATACGAGCAGTACTTC
CASSYGTGAYEQYF
>few|TRBV5-8|TRBJ1-5|NA
TGTGCCAGCAGCCCCCCTCGGGGAGGCACCCAGCATTTT
CASSPPRGGTQHF
>NA|TRBV28|TRBJ2-7|TRBD2
TGTGCCAGCAGTCGCTCTAGCGGATCAAGGGAGCAGTACTTC
CASSRSSGSREQYF
>NA|TRBV19|TRBJ2-2|TRBD2
TGTGCCAGTAGTTTGACTAGCGGGAGAATGAGGGGGAGGAACACCGGGGAGCTGTTTTTT
CASSLTSGRMRGRNTGELFF
>NA|TRBV7-3|TRBJ2-7|NA
TGTGCCAGCAGCTCAGGGACTTCCGTGCAGTACTTC
CASSSGTSVQYF
>NA|TRBV7-2|TRBJ1-3|NA
TGTGCCAGCAGCTTAGTACAGGGAAACACCATATATTTT
CASSLVQGNTIYF
>NA|TRBV4-3|TRBJ2-3|TRBD2
TGCGCCAGCAGCCAAGATCCCCGCCGGGGGCTAGCGGGTGGCGGCCATACGCAGTATTTT
CASSQDPRRGLAGGGHTQYF
>NA|TRBV19|TRBJ1-4|TRBD1
TGTGCCAGCCAAAGAGGACAGGGGAGGGCTAATGAAAAACTGTTTTTT
CASQRGQGRANEKLFF
>NA|TRBV18|TRBJ2-2|TRBD2
TGTGCCAGCTCACCTCCAACCGCGGGGGGCAAAACCGGGGAGCTGTTTTTT
CASSPPTAGGKTGELFF
>NA|TRBV7-2|TRBJ2-1|TRBD2
TGTGCCAGCACAAGCCTTAGCGGGGTAGGTAATGAGCAGTTCTTC
CASTSLSGVGNEQFF
>NA|TRBV19|TRBJ2-3|NA
TGTGCCAGTAGTTTCTCTAGCGCGGGGATGGATACGCAGTATTTT
CASSFSSAGMDTQYF
>NA|TRBV19|TRBJ1-5|TRBD1
TGTGCCAGTAACCCGACAGGGGGTCAGCCCCAGCATTTT
CASNPTGGQPQHF
>NA|TRBV28|TRBJ2-3|NA
TGTGCCAGCAGTTTGAGATGGAGCACAGATACGCAGTATTTT
CASSLRWSTDTQYF
>NA|TRBV11-2|TRBJ2-7|NA
TGTGCCAGCAGCCTCTATGTCTACGAGCAGTACTTC
CASSLYVYEQYF
>once|TRBV4-3|TRBJ2-2|NA
TGCGCCAGCAGCCAAGATCTTGGTCATAGCGCCGGGGAGCTGTTTTTT
CASSQDLGHSAGELFF
>NA|TRBV9|TRBJ2-7|TRBD2
TGTGCCAGCAGCCTCGTGCCCAGCGGGAGGGCTGGCGAGCAGTACTTC
CASSLVPSGRAGEQYF
>NA|TRBV19|TRBJ1-2|NA
TGTGCCAGTAATCAGGGGAGAGGAGGCTACACCTTC
CASNQGRGGYTF
>few|TRBV4-1|TRBJ2-7|NA
TGCGCCAGCAGCCAAGAGAGGTCCGTTGCCTACGAGCAGTACTTC
CASSQERSVAYEQYF
>NA|TRBV6-5|TRBJ2-5|NA
TGTGCCAGCAGAAAGCGGATAGCACAAGAGACCCAGTACTTC
CASRKRIAQETQYF
>few|TRBV27|TRBJ1-3|TRBD1
TGTGCCAGCAGTTACACCCCCCGGACAGGGGGCAGAAACACCATATATTTT
CASSYTPRTGGRNTIYF
>NA|TRBV28|TRBJ1-5|NA
TGTGCCAGCAGTTCGGCAGGGGTTGCTGGATATAGCAATCAGCCCCAGCATTTT
CASSSAGVAGYSNQPQHF
>NA|TRBV30|TRBJ1-1|TRBD1
TGTGCCTGGAGGGTACAGGGGACGGGCACTGAAGCTTTCTTT
CAWRVQGTGTEAFF
>NA|TRBV5-5|TRBJ1-1|TRBD1
TGTGCCAGCAGCCAGGGGACAGTGAACACTGAAGCTTTCTTT
CASSQGTVNTEAFF